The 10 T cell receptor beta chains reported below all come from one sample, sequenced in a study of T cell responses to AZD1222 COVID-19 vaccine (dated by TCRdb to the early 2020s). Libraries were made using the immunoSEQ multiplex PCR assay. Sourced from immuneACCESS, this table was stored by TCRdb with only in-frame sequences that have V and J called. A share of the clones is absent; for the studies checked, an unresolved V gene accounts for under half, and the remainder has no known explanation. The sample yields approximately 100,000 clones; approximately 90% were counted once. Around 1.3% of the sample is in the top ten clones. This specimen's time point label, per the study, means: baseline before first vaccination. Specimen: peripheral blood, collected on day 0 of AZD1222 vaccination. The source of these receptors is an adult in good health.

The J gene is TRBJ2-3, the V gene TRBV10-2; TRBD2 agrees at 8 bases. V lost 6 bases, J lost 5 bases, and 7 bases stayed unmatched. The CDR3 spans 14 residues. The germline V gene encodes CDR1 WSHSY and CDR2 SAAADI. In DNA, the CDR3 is TGCGCCAGCAGACCAGCGGGGGCTGGAGATACGCAGTATTTT. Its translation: CASRPAGAGDTQYF.

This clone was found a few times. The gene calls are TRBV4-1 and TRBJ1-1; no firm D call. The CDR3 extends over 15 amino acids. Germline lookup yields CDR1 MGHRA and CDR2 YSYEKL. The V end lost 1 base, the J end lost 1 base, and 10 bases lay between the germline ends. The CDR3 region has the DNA TGCGCCAGCAGCCAAGTTTGGCCAGAGAACACTGAAGCTTTCTTT. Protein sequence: CASSQVWPENTEAFF.

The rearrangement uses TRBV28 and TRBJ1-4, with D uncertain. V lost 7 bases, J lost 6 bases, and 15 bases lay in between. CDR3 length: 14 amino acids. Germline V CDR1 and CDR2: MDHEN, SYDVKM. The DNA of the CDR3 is TGTGCCAGCAACCTAAGGGCTGGGGATGAAAAACTGTTTTTT. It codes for CASNLRAGDEKLFF.

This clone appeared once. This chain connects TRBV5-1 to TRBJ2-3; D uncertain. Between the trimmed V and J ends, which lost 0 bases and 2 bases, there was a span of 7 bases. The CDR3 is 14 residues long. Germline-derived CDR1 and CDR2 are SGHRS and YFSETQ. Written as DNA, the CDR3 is TGCGCCAGCAGCTTGGGGGGATTCACAGATACGCAGTATTTT. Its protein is CASSLGGFTDTQYF.

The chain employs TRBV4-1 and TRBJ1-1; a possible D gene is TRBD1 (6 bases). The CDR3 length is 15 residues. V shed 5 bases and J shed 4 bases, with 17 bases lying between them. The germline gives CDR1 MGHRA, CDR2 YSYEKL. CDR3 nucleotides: TGCGCCAGCAGCGGGGGGCTCAGTTTACGCACTGAAGCTTTCTTT. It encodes CASSGGLSLRTEAFF.

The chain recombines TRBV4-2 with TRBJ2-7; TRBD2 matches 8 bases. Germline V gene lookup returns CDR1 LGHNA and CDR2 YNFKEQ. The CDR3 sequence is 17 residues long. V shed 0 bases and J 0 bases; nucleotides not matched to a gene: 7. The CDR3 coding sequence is TGTGCCAGCAGCCAAGATCAAGTTGCGGGGGGCTCCTACGAGCAGTACTTC. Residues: CASSQDQVAGGSYEQYF.

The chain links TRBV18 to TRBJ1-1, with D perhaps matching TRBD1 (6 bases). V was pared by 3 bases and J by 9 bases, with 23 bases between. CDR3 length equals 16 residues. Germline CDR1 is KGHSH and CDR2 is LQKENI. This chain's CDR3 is CASSPFPLQGLGQAFF. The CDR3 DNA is TGTGCCAGCTCACCGTTTCCCTTACAGGGATTGGGACAAGCTTTCTTT.

CDR3 region: CSASFGQEDSPLHF. DNA for the CDR3: TGCAGTGCTAGTTTCGGACAGGAGGATTCACCCCTCCACTTT. The V gene is TRBV20-1, the J gene TRBJ1-6; 7 positions match TRBD1. The V gene's germline CDR1 is DFQATT and CDR2 SNEGSKA (reference sequence). The trim removed 3 bases at V and 8 bases at J, leaving 7 bases unmatched. The CDR3 has 14 residues.

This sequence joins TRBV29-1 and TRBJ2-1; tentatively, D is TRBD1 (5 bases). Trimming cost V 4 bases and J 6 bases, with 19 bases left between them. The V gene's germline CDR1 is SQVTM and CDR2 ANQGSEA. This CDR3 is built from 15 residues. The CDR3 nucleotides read TGCAGCGTTGGACCGACAGAAAACTATCGCAATGAGCAGTTCTTC. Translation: CSVGPTENYRNEQFF.

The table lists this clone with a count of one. CDR3: CASSQPTGVDIQYF. The CDR3 bases are TGCGCCAGCAGCCAACCGACAGGGGTCGACATTCAGTACTTC. The genes are TRBV4-1 and TRBJ2-4, with 8 bases that match TRBD1. The CDR3 spans 14 residues. CDR1 and CDR2 from the germline V gene are MGHRA and YSYEKL. The J segment lost 8 bases and the V segment lost 2 bases, leaving 5 bases of the junction unmatched.